These 32 T cell receptor beta chains originate from one sample sequenced in a study of shared clonotypes between healthy human individuals. Sequencing used immunoSEQ multiplex PCR; TCRdb keeps in-frame clones, though not all of them. The sample lists some 2,400,000 clones, around 95% occurring once. The sample was naive CD4+ T cells sorted from blood. The subset denotes: CD45RA+ positively selected. All receptors derive from a man between 18 and 29 years old in good health.

The CDR3 bases are TGCGCCAGCAGCTTAGACTGGCCCGGGGAGACCCAGTACTTC. Translated, it gives CASSLDWPGETQYF. The chain recombines TRBV5-1 with TRBJ2-5; D is undetermined. Germline-derived CDR1 and CDR2 are SGHRS and YFSETQ. CDR3 length: 14 residues. Between the trimmed V and J ends, which lost 2 bases and 5 bases, there was a span of 13 bases.

A single count supports this clone. V gene TRBV4-1 combines with J gene TRBJ2-1, with no clear D. Between the trimmed V and J ends, which lost 0 bases and 1 base, there was a span of 13 bases. The germline gives CDR1 MGHRA, CDR2 YSYEKL. This CDR3 contains 17 residues. DNA of the CDR3: TGCGCCAGCAGCCAAGACTCTACAGTTAATTCCTACAATGAGCAGTTCTTC. This codes for CASSQDSTVNSYNEQFF.

V is TRBV28 and J is TRBJ1-2; D is perhaps TRBD1 (5 bases). CDR3 length equals 16 residues. Per the germline V gene, CDR1 is MDHEN and CDR2 is SYDVKM. V was trimmed by 3 bases and J by 5 bases, leaving 19 bases between them. The DNA of the CDR3 is TGTGCCAGCAGTTTGACCAGGGCAGGAGAGGTTTATGGCTACACCTTC. This encodes CASSLTRAGEVYGYTF.

J is TRBJ2-7 and V is TRBV12-5, with a tentative D call TRBD2 (5 bases). CDR1 and CDR2 (germline): LGHNT, FRNRAP. V dropped 3 bases and J dropped 2 bases, with 8 bases sitting between them. This CDR3 comprises 13 residues. In nucleotides, the CDR3 is TGTGCTAGTGGTTTTGTCGGGGCCTACGAGCAGTACTTC. Translating it yields CASGFVGAYEQYF.

V is TRBV29-1 and J is TRBJ2-4; a weak D match, TRBD1 (6 bases). Germline CDR1 SQVTM, CDR2 ANQGSEA. Trimming shortened V by 7 bases and J by 6 bases, and 10 bases separated the two germline ends. CDR3 length: 11 residues. CDR3 residues: CSAPQGNIQYF. Written as DNA, the CDR3 is TGCAGCGCCCCACAGGGAAACATTCAGTACTTC.

The rearrangement uses TRBV28 and TRBJ2-7; the match to TRBD2 covers 8 bases. In germline, CDR1 is MDHEN, CDR2 SYDVKM. V lost 6 bases and J lost 2; bases outside the gene matches: 3. There are 13 residues in the CDR3. The DNA for the CDR3 is TGTGCCAGCAGAGGGACTAGGCCCTACGAGCAGTACTTC. Its translation is CASRGTRPYEQYF.

The chain combines TRBV18 with TRBJ1-5, with D uncertain. The length of the CDR3 is 14 residues. Trimming took 4 bases from V and 5 from J, leaving 12 bases between them. CDR1 is KGHSH, CDR2 LQKENI, per germline. CDR3 sequence reads: CASSLNARDQPQHF. The CDR3 coding sequence is TGTGCCAGCTCACTGAACGCCAGAGATCAGCCCCAGCATTTT.

The chain links TRBV7-2 to TRBJ2-5; 9 bases map to TRBD1. CDR1 is SGHTA and CDR2 is FQGNSA in the germline V gene. This CDR3 has 14 amino acids. V lost 4 bases to trimming and J lost 5 bases; unmatched junction nucleotides: 5. CDR3 in amino acids: CASSYPTGGETQYF. The CDR3 DNA reads as TGTGCCAGCAGCTATCCGACAGGGGGTGAGACCCAGTACTTC.

CDR3 sequence (DNA): TGTGCCAGCAGCTTAAATCCTAGCGGGAGGGGGAATGAGCAGTTCTTC. As protein: CASSLNPSGRGNEQFF. The V and J genes are TRBV7-2 and TRBJ2-1, with 12 bases identical to TRBD2. V lost 2 bases and J lost 7; bases outside the gene matches: 6. Germline V lookup: CDR1 SGHTA, CDR2 FQGNSA. The CDR3 has 16 amino acids.

The gene calls are TRBV19 and TRBJ1-5, with TRBD1 as a possible D gene (5 bases). This CDR3 has 13 amino acids. V lost 10 bases, J lost 4 bases, and 14 bases lay in between. Germline CDR1 and CDR2: LNHDA and SQIVND (reference sequence). The CDR3 nucleotides read TGTGCCACCAGCCGAGGGGAGAATCAGCCCCAGCATTTT. Translating gives CATSRGENQPQHF.

The gene calls are TRBV6-5 and TRBJ1-1; 9 nucleotides line up with TRBD1. V was clipped by 6 bases and J by 1 base; unmatched bases: 3. CDR3 length equals 14 residues. Germline lookup yields CDR1 MNHEY and CDR2 SVGAGI. The CDR3 bases are TGTGCCAGCAGGGGACAGGGCAAGAACACTGAAGCTTTCTTT. It translates to CASRGQGKNTEAFF.

In regard to this clone: Other DNA variants within this sample encode the same CDR3. This chain joins TRBV29-1 and TRBJ2-7; 11 bases align to TRBD1. Germline V gene data show CDR1 as SQVTM and CDR2 as ANQGSEA. There are 13 residues in the CDR3. J was trimmed by 4 bases and V by 5 bases; bases with no gene match: 4. The CDR3 loop reads CSVTGTGGYEQYF. DNA of the CDR3: TGCAGCGTTACCGGGACAGGGGGTTACGAGCAGTACTTC.

The V gene is TRBV19, the J gene TRBJ2-5; tentatively, D is TRBD1 or TRBD2 (6 bases each). In germline, CDR1 is LNHDA, CDR2 SQIVND (reference sequence). The CDR3 extends over 15 amino acids. CDR3 sequence (DNA): TGTGCGACGAGTGGGGGGCGAGAGTACCAAGAGACCCAGTACTTC. Translation: CATSGGREYQETQYF.

This chain uses TRBV9 with TRBJ2-1; D uncertain. V gave up 0 bases and J gave up 9 bases, with 7 bases separating them. This CDR3 has 12 residues. Germline values: CDR1 SGDLS, CDR2 YYNGEE. CDR3 protein: CASSVDGPEQFF. The CDR3 DNA reads TGTGCCAGCAGCGTAGACGGACCTGAGCAGTTCTTC.

The V call is TRBV28, the J call TRBJ2-4; D remains unclear. This CDR3 spans 14 amino acids. Germline-derived CDR1 and CDR2 are MDHEN and SYDVKM. The V end was cut by 2 bases, the J end by 9 bases, with 14 bases between. CDR3 nucleotides: TGTGCCAGCAGTTTAAAGGACCCCCGAGGCATTCAGTACTTC. Amino acids: CASSLKDPRGIQYF.

This chain links TRBV7-2 with TRBJ2-7, with 10 bases lining up with TRBD1. This CDR3 spans 15 amino acids. Losses at the gene ends were 5 bases for V and 3 bases for J; bases not matched to a gene: 7. From germline, CDR1 is SGHTA and CDR2 FQGNSA. This CDR3 is CASSLPGQGIYEQYF. CDR3 coding DNA: TGTGCCAGCAGCCTACCGGGACAGGGGATCTACGAGCAGTACTTC.

To note about this clone: Within the sample, other DNA sequences also encode this same CDR3. The rearrangement joins TRBV5-4 to TRBJ2-1; a weak D match, TRBD1 (6 bases). The CDR3 is 14 residues long. Germline CDR1 reads SGHNT; CDR2 reads YYREEE (reference sequence). Trimming shortened V by 2 bases and J by 4 bases, and 10 bases separated the two germline ends. CDR3 in amino acids: CASSFGQGYNEQFF. The CDR3 DNA sequence: TGTGCCAGCAGCTTTGGCCAGGGGTACAATGAGCAGTTCTTC.

The V gene is TRBV6-5, the J gene TRBJ2-7; TRBD1 matches 9 bases. CDR1 and CDR2 from the germline V gene are MNHEY and SVGAGI. This CDR3 contains 13 residues. Losses at the gene ends were 6 bases for V and 8 bases for J; bases not matched to a gene: 8. CDR3 protein: CASRPLGQGKQYF. The CDR3 region has the DNA TGTGCCAGCAGACCTCTGGGACAGGGAAAGCAGTACTTC.

The gene calls are TRBV7-9 and TRBJ2-5; 12 bases line up with TRBD2. With 0 bases clipped from V and 5 bases from J, the junction kept 10 bases outside the gene matches. The CDR3 is 18 residues long. CDR1 and CDR2 from the germline V gene are SEHNR and FQNEAQ (reference sequence). In nucleotides, the CDR3 is TGTGCCAGCAGCTTAGCCTGGACTAGCGGGATGATTCCGGAGACCCAGTACTTC. Protein sequence: CASSLAWTSGMIPETQYF.

This chain joins TRBV5-1 and TRBJ2-2; 7 bases line up with TRBD2. The CDR3 totals 16 residues. Trimming removed 1 base from V and 2 bases from J; junction bases left unmatched: 5. Germline CDR1 and CDR2: SGHRS and YFSETQ. CDR3 region: CASSLQGGSNTGELFF. DNA of the CDR3: TGCGCCAGCAGCTTGCAGGGCGGGAGCAACACCGGGGAGCTGTTTTTT.

This chain links TRBV10-3 with TRBJ2-1; unclear D gene. The CDR3 loop spans 13 amino acids. CDR1 is ENHRY, CDR2 SYGVKD, per germline. V was pared by 8 bases and J by 5 bases, with 13 bases between. The CDR3 sequence is CAIEKGYDNEQFF. The CDR3 nucleotides are TGTGCCATCGAGAAGGGTTATGACAATGAGCAGTTCTTC.

This rearrangement joins TRBV28 to TRBJ2-7; 9 bases align to TRBD2. V gave up 2 bases and J gave up 6 bases; unmatched junction bases: 8. This CDR3 has 15 amino acids. The germline CDR1 and CDR2 sequences are MDHEN and SYDVKM. The CDR3 is CASSLAGTSLGEQYF. CDR3 in DNA: TGTGCCAGCAGTTTAGCAGGGACTAGCCTGGGCGAGCAGTACTTC.

The chain carries TRBV6-6 and TRBJ1-5; D might be TRBD1 (6 bases). V was trimmed by 7 bases and J by 2 bases, leaving 15 bases between them. The germline gives CDR1 MNHNY, CDR2 SVGAGI (reference sequence). The CDR3 contains 15 residues. In DNA, the CDR3 is TGTGCCAGCACCCTCACAGGGACTGGCAATCAGCCCCAGCATTTT. Translating gives CASTLTGTGNQPQHF.

The chain recombines TRBV19 with TRBJ1-1; D gene ambiguous. This CDR3 contains 16 residues. Germline values: CDR1 LNHDA, CDR2 SQIVND (reference sequence). V lost 0 bases and J lost 2, with 13 bases in between. CDR3 bases: TGTGCCAGTAGTATAGATTTGGAGACCTACAACACTGAAGCTTTCTTT. The encoded protein is CASSIDLETYNTEAFF.

In its sample, this clone was seen a few times. Distinct nucleotide sequences in the sample also encode this CDR3. For the CDR3, the DNA is TGTGCCTGGAGTGTACTAGCGAGAGGCACAGATACGCAGTATTTT. Translating it yields CAWSVLARGTDTQYF. This chain connects TRBV30 to TRBJ2-3; 7 nucleotides match TRBD2. The V segment lost 0 bases and the J segment 1 base; nucleotides outside the gene matches: 4. The germline V gene has CDR1 GTSNPN and CDR2 SVGIG (reference sequence). The CDR3 has 15 residues.

The chain recombines TRBV6-6 with TRBJ1-3; TRBD1 agrees at 7 bases. This CDR3 has 15 residues. Germline V lookup: CDR1 MNHNY, CDR2 SVGAGI (reference sequence). Unmatched junction bases numbered 5, after V lost 6 bases and J lost 0 bases. The CDR3: CASSVDRLSGNTIYF. DNA for the CDR3: TGTGCCAGCAGCGTGGACAGGCTCTCTGGAAACACCATATATTTT.

Regarding this clone: The sample carries other DNA sequences with the same CDR3. The J gene is TRBJ1-1, the V gene TRBV2; D not certain. CDR1 is SNHLY, CDR2 FYNNEI, per germline. Between the trimmed V and J ends, which lost 6 bases and 1 base, there was a span of 9 bases. The CDR3 loop spans 13 amino acids. This CDR3 reads CASRTGPNTEAFF. The DNA for the CDR3 is TGTGCCAGCAGAACCGGACCGAACACTGAAGCTTTCTTT.

The V and J genes are TRBV6-1 and TRBJ1-5, with 7 bases fitting TRBD1. The germline V gene has CDR1 MNHNS and CDR2 SASEGT. The CDR3 sequence is 13 residues long. Losses at the gene ends were 6 bases for V and 6 bases for J; bases not matched to a gene: 5. In DNA form, the CDR3 reads TGTGCCAGCAGAGAGACAGGGAGTCAGCCCCAGCATTTT. This translates into CASRETGSQPQHF.

J is TRBJ1-1 and V is TRBV30, with D maybe TRBD1 (5 bases). V was trimmed by 2 bases and J by 2 bases, leaving 15 bases between them. CDR3 size: 15 residues. CDR1 GTSNPN and CDR2 SVGIG come from the germline V gene (reference sequence). The CDR3 is CAWSPSGTLNTEAFF. As DNA, the CDR3 is TGTGCCTGGAGTCCGAGCGGGACCCTAAACACTGAAGCTTTCTTT.

This chain links TRBV7-8 with TRBJ1-1, with 7 bases lining up with TRBD1. Trimming removed 2 bases from V and 0 bases from J; junction bases left unmatched: 9. CDR1 and CDR2 from the germline V gene are SGHVS and FQNEAQ. The CDR3 runs to 17 residues. The CDR3 region has the DNA TGTGCCAGCAGCTTACCTAGCGCCGGGACAGTGAACACTGAAGCTTTCTTT. Translated: CASSLPSAGTVNTEAFF.

The chain links TRBV5-1 to TRBJ2-7; 7 nucleotides agree with TRBD2. This CDR3 has 16 residues. V shed 4 bases and J 1 base; nucleotides not matched to a gene: 11. Germline CDR1 and CDR2: SGHRS and YFSETQ. In nucleotides, the CDR3 is TGCGCCAGCAGCCCCTCTCCTAGCGGAGCTTCCTACGAGCAGTACTTC. Translated, it gives CASSPSPSGASYEQYF. The complete variable domain, with remaining parts taken from reference TRBV5-1 and TRBJ2-7, reads KAGVTQTPRYLIKTRGQQVTLSCSPISGHRSVSWYQQTPGQGLQFLFEYFSETQRNKGNFPGRFSGRQFSNSRSEMNVSTLELGDSALYLCASSPSPSGASYEQYFGPGTRLTVT.

V usage is TRBV7-2 and J usage is TRBJ2-7; the D gene could be TRBD1 or TRBD2 (5 bases each). The germline V gene has CDR1 SGHTA and CDR2 FQGNSA. The V gene lost 6 bases and the J gene lost 2 bases, with 11 bases spanning the gap. This CDR3 is built from 13 residues. CDR3 amino acids: CASRGDGPYEQYF. In DNA, the CDR3 is TGTGCCAGCAGGGGGGACGGCCCCTACGAGCAGTACTTC.